This is a list of T cell receptor beta chains from one sample in a study of T cell responses to AZD1222 COVID-19 vaccine. This table comes from immunoSEQ multiplex PCR, and its TCRdb copy is limited to in-frame clones, with some not included. The table shows 200,000 or so clones, with about 90% occurring only once. This specimen consisted of peripheral blood, obtained on day 0 of AZD1222 vaccination. The receptors shown here come from an adult in good health. Both conserved end residues are part of each CDR3. Fields, in order: D gene, J gene, clone size, V gene, CDR3 protein, CDR3 DNA. The D gene is left open where the match is weak. Size is stated for part of the rows, as once, few or many counts, or as a class when the clone is expanded.

TRBD1,TRBJ2-5,.,TRBV2,CASEGTGGQTQYF,TGTGCCAGCGAAGGGACAGGGGGCCAGACCCAGTACTTC
.,TRBJ1-2,.,TRBV5-4,CASRVQVQANYGYTF,TGTGCCAGCAGGGTACAGGTACAGGCTAACTATGGCTACACCTTC
.,TRBJ2-7,.,TRBV30,CAWSVRSGYEQYF,TGTGCCTGGAGTGTACGCAGCGGGTACGAGCAGTACTTC
.,TRBJ1-2,.,TRBV7-3,CASSLTGSVPGGSGGYTF,TGTGCCAGCAGCTTAACGGGGAGTGTACCGGGAGGGAGCGGTGGCTACACCTTC
.,TRBJ2-4,.,TRBV30,CAWRGGLIAKNIQYF,TGTGCCTGGAGGGGCGGACTAATAGCCAAAAACATTCAGTACTTC
.,TRBJ1-3,.,TRBV7-9,CASQWSSGNTIYF,TGTGCCAGTCAGTGGAGCTCTGGAAACACCATATATTTT
.,TRBJ1-3,.,TRBV30,CAWSRSNSGNTIYF,TGTGCCTGGAGTAGAAGTAACTCTGGAAACACCATATATTTT
.,TRBJ1-4,.,TRBV29-1,CSVERWQGNNEKLFF,TGCAGCGTTGAAAGGTGGCAGGGAAATAATGAAAAACTGTTTTTT
.,TRBJ1-1,.,TRBV9,CASSAAGGRNTEAFF,TGTGCCAGCAGCGCGGCGGGGGGCAGGAACACTGAAGCTTTCTTT
.,TRBJ2-7,.,TRBV6-2/TRBV6-3,CASSYGRGSSYEQYF,TGTGCCAGCAGTTACGGCAGGGGAAGCTCCTACGAGCAGTACTTC
TRBD1,TRBJ1-3,.,TRBV6-5,CASSYPGQVGNTIYF,TGTGCCAGCAGTTACCCGGGACAGGTTGGAAACACCATATATTTT
TRBD1,TRBJ1-5,.,TRBV10-3,CAIRDREDQPQHF,TGTGCCATCAGGGACAGGGAGGATCAGCCCCAGCATTTT
TRBD1,TRBJ1-3,.,TRBV2,CASSERTGGSGNTIYF,TGTGCCAGCAGTGAGCGGACAGGGGGCTCGGGAAACACCATATATTTT
TRBD2,TRBJ2-1,medium-sized,TRBV4-3,CASSPGTSDNEQFF,TGCGCCAGCAGCCCCGGGACTAGCGACAATGAGCAGTTCTTC
.,TRBJ1-1,.,TRBV19,CASSGSAGANTEAFF,TGTGCCAGTAGTGGCTCGGCAGGGGCGAACACTGAAGCTTTCTTT
.,TRBJ2-5,.,TRBV5-5,CASSSLTLLVRETQYF,TGTGCCAGCAGCTCTTTAACCCTTTTGGTGAGAGAGACCCAGTACTTC
TRBD1,TRBJ2-5,.,TRBV6-5,CASSRQGALGETQYF,TGTGCCAGCAGTCGACAGGGGGCGTTGGGGGAGACCCAGTACTTC
TRBD1,TRBJ1-3,.,TRBV28,CASSSGTGVGNTIYF,TGTGCCAGCAGTTCGGGGACAGGGGTAGGAAACACCATATATTTT
.,TRBJ1-6,.,TRBV15,CATSRDPQGSSYNSPLHF,TGTGCCACCAGCAGAGACCCTCAGGGGTCAAGTTATAATTCACCCCTCCACTTT
.,TRBJ1-2,.,TRBV4-1,CASSQSGLDVSYGYTF,TGCGCCAGCAGCCAATCCGGCCTAGACGTGAGCTATGGCTACACCTTC
TRBD1,TRBJ2-3,.,TRBV7-9,CASRLVGGQGTDTQYF,TGTGCCAGCAGGCTGGTGGGGGGACAGGGCACAGATACGCAGTATTTT
TRBD1,TRBJ1-5,.,TRBV6-2/TRBV6-3,CASSGIKQGAHSNQPQHF,TGTGCCAGCAGTGGGATCAAACAGGGGGCCCATAGCAATCAGCCCCAGCATTTT
.,TRBJ1-5,.,TRBV6-5,CASNSYSMNQPQHF,TGTGCCAGCAACTCCTACTCTATGAATCAGCCCCAGCATTTT
.,TRBJ2-7,.,TRBV24-1,CATSDPAVGTQKYF,TGTGCCACCAGTGATCCCGCCGTTGGGACTCAGAAGTACTTC
.,TRBJ2-4,once,TRBV7-2,CASSFLNIQYF,TGTGCCAGCAGCTTTCTAAACATTCAGTACTTC
.,TRBJ2-2,.,TRBV7-9,CASRTGQATGELFF,TGTGCCAGCAGGACGGGGCAAGCTACCGGGGAGCTGTTTTTT
.,TRBJ2-3,.,TRBV7-3,CASSLRADTQYF,TGTGCCAGCAGCTTAAGGGCAGATACGCAGTATTTT